This entry concerns a single T cell receptor beta chain. The target antigen is unknown. The CDR3 totals 15 residues. Looked up from germline, CDR1 is SGDLS and CDR2 is YYNGEE. V gave up 2 bases and J gave up 0 bases; unmatched junction bases: 2. Study-level findings and limits: The TCR gene usage of tumor memory CD4+ T cells clustered together with blood and lymph node memory CD4+ cells and with lymph node naive CD4+ cells.

One entry per CDR3 protein results from TCRdb running MiXCR on the 5' RACE reads. Among approximately 53,000 distinct CDR3 sequences, roughly 28% were seen once, and the ten largest hold about 3%. This clonotype originated in a female donor with breast cancer. Material for sequencing was tumor-infiltrating memory CD4+ T cells sorted from the breast tumor. Subset described: memory CD4+ T cells, CD4+CD45RO+CD25-. This chain joins TRBV9 and TRBJ1-2; 9 positions match TRBD1. The CDR3 spells CASSVGTGPNYGYTF. In DNA, the CDR3 is TGTGCCAGCAGCGTGGGGACAGGGCCTAACTATGGCTACACCTTC.